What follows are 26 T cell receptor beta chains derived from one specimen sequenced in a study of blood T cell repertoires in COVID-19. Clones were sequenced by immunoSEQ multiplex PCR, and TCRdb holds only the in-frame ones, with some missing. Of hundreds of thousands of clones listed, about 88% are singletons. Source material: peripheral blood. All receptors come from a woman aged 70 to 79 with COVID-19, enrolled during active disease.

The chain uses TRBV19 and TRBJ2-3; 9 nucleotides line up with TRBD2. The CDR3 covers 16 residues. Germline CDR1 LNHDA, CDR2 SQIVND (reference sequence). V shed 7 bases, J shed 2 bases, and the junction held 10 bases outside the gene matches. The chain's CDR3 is CASTMGSGGITDTQYF. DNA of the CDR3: TGTGCCAGTACCATGGGGAGCGGGGGGATCACAGATACGCAGTATTTT.

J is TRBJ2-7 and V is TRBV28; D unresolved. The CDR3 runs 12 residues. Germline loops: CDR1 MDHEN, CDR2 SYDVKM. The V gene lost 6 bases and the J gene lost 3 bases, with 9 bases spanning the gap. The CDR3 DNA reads TGTGCCAGCAGCCTACAGCTCTACGAGCAGTACTTC. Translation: CASSLQLYEQYF.

CDR3 bases: TGTGCCAGCAGCAAAGGGAGGTCGAAAGCTTTCTTT. Its translation: CASSKGRSKAFF. The chain links TRBV6-5 to TRBJ1-1; D unclear. This CDR3 region has 12 residues. V shed 6 bases and J shed 9 bases, with 14 bases lying between them. Germline V gene lookup returns CDR1 MNHEY and CDR2 SVGAGI.

The CDR3 sequence is CASSQGRLGTQYF. DNA of the CDR3: TGTGCCAGCAGCCAAGGGCGGCTCGGGACCCAGTACTTC. The chain has TRBV3-1 (or the pseudogene TRBV3-2) and TRBJ2-5; no reliable D call. CDR3 length equals 13 residues. Germline V lookup: CDR1 LGHDT, CDR2 YNNKEL (reference sequence). V lost 1 base, J lost 7 bases, and 10 bases lay in between.

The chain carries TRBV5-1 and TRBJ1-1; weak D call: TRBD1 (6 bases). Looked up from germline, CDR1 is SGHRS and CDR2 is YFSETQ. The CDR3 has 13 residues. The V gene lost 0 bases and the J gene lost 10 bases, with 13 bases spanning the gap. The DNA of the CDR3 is TGCGCCAGCAGCTTGGAAGGGGGTGATAGAGCTTTCTTT. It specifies CASSLEGGDRAFF.

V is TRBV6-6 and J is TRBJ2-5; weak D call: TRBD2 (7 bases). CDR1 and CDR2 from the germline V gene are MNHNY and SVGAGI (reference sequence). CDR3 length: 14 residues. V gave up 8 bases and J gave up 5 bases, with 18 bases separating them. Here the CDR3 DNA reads TGTGCCAGCTGCTGGGGGGGCCTGGGGGAGACCCAGTACTTC. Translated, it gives CASCWGGLGETQYF.

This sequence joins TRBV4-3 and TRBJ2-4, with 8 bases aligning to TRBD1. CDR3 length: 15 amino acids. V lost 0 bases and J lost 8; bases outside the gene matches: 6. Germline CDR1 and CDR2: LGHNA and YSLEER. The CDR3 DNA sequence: TGCGCCAGCAGCCAAGATGGTGGACAGGGAGACATTCAGTACTTC. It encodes CASSQDGGQGDIQYF.

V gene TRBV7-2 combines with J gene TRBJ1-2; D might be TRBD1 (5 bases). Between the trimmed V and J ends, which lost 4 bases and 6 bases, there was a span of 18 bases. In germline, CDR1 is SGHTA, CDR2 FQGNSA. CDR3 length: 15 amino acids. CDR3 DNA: TGTGCCAGCAGCTCCTCCAGCGGGGGTTTCGATGGCTACACCTTC. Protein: CASSSSSGGFDGYTF.

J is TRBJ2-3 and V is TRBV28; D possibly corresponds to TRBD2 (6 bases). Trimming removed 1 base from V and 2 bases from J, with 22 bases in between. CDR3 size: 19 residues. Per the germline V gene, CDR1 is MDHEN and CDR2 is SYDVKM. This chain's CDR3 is CASSLYGILREIDTDTQYF. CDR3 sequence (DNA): TGTGCCAGCAGTTTATATGGGATATTGCGGGAAATCGACACAGATACGCAGTATTTT.

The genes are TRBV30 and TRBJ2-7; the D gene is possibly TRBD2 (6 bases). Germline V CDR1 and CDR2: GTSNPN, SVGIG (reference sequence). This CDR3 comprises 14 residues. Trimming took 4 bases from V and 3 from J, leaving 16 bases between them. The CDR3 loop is CAWNIGGSLYEQYF. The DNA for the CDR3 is TGTGCCTGGAACATTGGGGGGTCTCTCTACGAGCAGTACTTC. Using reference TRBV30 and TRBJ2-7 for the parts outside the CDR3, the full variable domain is SQTIHQWPATLVQPVGSPLSLECTVEGTSNPNLYWYRQAAGRGLQLLFYSVGIGQISSEVPQNLSASRPQDRQFILSSKKLLLSDSGFYLCAWNIGGSLYEQYFGPGTRLTVT.

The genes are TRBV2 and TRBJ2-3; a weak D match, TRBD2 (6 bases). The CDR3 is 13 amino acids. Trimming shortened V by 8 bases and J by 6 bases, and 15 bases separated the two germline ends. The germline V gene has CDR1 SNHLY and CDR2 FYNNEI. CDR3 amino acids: CASGELARDTQYF. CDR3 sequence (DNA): TGTGCCAGCGGGGAACTAGCTAGGGATACGCAGTATTTT.

CDR3 nucleotides: TGTGCCAGCAGTCCCACAGGGGGCTCCTATAATTCACCCCTCCACTTT. Amino acid sequence: CASSPTGGSYNSPLHF. The rearrangement joins TRBV7-2 to TRBJ1-6; 8 positions agree with TRBD1. The CDR3 is 16 amino acids. V dropped 6 bases and J dropped 0; count of bases not matched to a gene: 4. The germline V gene has CDR1 SGHTA and CDR2 FQGNSA.

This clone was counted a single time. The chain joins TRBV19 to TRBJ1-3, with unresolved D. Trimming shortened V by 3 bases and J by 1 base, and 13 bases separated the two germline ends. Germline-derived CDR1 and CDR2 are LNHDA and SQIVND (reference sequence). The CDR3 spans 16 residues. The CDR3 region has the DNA TGTGCCAGTAGTATCCTCAGGACTGATTCTGGAAACACCATATATTTT. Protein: CASSILRTDSGNTIYF.

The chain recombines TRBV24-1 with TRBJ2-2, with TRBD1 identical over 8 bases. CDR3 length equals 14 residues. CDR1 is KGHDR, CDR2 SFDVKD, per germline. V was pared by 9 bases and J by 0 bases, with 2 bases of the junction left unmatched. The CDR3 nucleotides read TGTGCCACCGGACAGGGTACGAACACCGGGGAGCTGTTTTTT. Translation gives CATGQGTNTGELFF.

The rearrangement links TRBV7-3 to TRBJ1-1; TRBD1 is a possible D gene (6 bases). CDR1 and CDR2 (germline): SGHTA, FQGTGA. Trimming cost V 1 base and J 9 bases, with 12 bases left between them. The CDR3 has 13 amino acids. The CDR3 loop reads CASSLNPGQQAFF. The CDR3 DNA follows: TGTGCCAGCAGCTTAAATCCCGGACAGCAAGCTTTCTTT. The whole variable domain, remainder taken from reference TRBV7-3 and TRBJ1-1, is GAGVSQTPSNKVTEKGKYVELRCDPISGHTALYWYRQSLGQGPEFLIYFQGTGAADDSGLPNDRFFAVRPEGSVSTLKIQRTERGDSAVYLCASSLNPGQQAFFGQGTRLTVV.

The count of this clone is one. DNA of the CDR3: TGCGCCAGCAGTTTGACAGGCTACAATGAGCAGTTCTTC. Amino acids: CASSLTGYNEQFF. This chain joins TRBV10-1 and TRBJ2-1; a weak D match, TRBD1 (6 bases). CDR1 and CDR2 (germline): WNHNN, SYGVQD (reference sequence). V dropped 5 bases and J dropped 3 bases, with 8 bases sitting between them. The CDR3 extends over 13 amino acids.

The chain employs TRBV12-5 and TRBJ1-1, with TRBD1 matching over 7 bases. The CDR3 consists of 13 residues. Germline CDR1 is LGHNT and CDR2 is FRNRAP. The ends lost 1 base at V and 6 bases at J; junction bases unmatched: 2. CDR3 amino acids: CASGLGQGAEAFF. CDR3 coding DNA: TGTGCTAGTGGTTTGGGTCAGGGGGCTGAAGCTTTCTTT.

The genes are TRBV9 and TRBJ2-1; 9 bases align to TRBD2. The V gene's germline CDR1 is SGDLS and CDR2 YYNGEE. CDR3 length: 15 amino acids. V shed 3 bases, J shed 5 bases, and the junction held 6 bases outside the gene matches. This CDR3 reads CASSEAGGHNNEQFF. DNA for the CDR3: TGTGCCAGCAGCGAGGCGGGGGGGCACAACAATGAGCAGTTCTTC.

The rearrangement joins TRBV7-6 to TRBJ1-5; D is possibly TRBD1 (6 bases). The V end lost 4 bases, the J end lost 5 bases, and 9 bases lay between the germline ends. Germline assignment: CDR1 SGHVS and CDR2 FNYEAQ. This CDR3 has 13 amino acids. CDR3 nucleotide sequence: TGTGCCAGCAGCTCATACAGGGATCAGCCCCAGCATTTT. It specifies CASSSYRDQPQHF.

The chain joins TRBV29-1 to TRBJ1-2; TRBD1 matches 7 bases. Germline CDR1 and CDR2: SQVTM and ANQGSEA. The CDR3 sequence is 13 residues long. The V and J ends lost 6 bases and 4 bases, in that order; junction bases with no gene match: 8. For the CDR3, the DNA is TGCAGCGTGTACGACAGGGACAGCTATGGCTACACCTTC. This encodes CSVYDRDSYGYTF.

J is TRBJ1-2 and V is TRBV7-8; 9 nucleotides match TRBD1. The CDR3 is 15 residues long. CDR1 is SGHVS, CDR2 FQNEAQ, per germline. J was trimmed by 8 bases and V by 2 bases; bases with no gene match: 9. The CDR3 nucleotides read TGTGCCAGCAGCTTAAGGGGACAGGGCCTAAGGGGCTACACCTTC. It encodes CASSLRGQGLRGYTF. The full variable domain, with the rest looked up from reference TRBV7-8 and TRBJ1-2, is GAGVSQSPRYKVAKRGQDVALRCDPISGHVSLFWYQQALGQGPEFLTYFQNEAQLDKSGLPSDRFFAERPEGSVSTLKIQRTQQEDSAVYLCASSLRGQGLRGYTFGSGTRLTVV.

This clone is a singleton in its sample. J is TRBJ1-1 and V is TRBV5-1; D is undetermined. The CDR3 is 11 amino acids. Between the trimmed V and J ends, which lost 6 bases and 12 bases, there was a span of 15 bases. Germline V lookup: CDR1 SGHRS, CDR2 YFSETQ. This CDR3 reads CASTLEGETFF. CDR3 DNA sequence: TGCGCCAGCACGCTGGAGGGTGAGACTTTCTTT.

The CDR3 reads CASSLMGQLSGANVLTF. CDR3 sequence (DNA): TGTGCCAGCAGCTTAATGGGACAGCTCTCTGGGGCCAACGTCCTGACTTTC. The rearrangement joins TRBV7-3 to TRBJ2-6; 7 bases are a match to TRBD1. V lost 1 base and J lost 0; bases outside the gene matches: 3. Germline CDR1 is SGHTA and CDR2 is FQGTGA. The CDR3 consists of 17 residues. Full variable domain (missing parts from reference TRBV7-3 and TRBJ2-6): GAGVSQTPSNKVTEKGKYVELRCDPISGHTALYWYRQSLGQGPEFLIYFQGTGAADDSGLPNDRFFAVRPEGSVSTLKIQRTERGDSAVYLCASSLMGQLSGANVLTFGAGSRLTVL.

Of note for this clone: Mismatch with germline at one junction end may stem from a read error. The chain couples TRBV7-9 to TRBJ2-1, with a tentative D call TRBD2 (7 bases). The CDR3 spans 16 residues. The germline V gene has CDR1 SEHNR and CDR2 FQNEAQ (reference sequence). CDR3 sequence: CAGSQEVGGPLDEQFF. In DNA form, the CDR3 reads TGTGCCGGCAGCCAGGAGGTCGGGGGGCCGTTAGACGAGCAGTTCTTC.

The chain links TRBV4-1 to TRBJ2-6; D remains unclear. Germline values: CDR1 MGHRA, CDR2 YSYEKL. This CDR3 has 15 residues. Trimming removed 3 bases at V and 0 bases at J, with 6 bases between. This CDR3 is CASSHIGSGANVLTF. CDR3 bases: TGCGCCAGCAGCCATATCGGCTCTGGGGCCAACGTCCTGACTTTC.

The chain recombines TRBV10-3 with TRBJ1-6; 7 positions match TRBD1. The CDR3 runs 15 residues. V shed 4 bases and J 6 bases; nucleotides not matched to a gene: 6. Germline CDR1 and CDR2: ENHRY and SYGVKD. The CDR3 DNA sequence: TGTGCCATCAGTGGGGGGACAGAACCTAATTCACCCCTCCACTTT. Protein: CAISGGTEPNSPLHF.